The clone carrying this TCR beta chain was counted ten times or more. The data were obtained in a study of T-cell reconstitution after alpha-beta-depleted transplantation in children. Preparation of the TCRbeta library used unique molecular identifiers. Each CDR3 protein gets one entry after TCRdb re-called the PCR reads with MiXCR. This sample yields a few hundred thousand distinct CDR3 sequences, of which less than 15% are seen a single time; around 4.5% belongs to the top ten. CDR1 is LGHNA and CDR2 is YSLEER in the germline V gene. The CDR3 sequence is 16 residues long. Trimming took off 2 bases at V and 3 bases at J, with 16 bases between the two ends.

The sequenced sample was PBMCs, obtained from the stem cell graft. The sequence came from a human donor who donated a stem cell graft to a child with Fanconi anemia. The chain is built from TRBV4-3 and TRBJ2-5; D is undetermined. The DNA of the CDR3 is TGCGCCAGCAGCCAATTCTCTGGCCAGTCCGAAGAGACCCAGTACTTC. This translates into CASSQFSGQSEETQYF.